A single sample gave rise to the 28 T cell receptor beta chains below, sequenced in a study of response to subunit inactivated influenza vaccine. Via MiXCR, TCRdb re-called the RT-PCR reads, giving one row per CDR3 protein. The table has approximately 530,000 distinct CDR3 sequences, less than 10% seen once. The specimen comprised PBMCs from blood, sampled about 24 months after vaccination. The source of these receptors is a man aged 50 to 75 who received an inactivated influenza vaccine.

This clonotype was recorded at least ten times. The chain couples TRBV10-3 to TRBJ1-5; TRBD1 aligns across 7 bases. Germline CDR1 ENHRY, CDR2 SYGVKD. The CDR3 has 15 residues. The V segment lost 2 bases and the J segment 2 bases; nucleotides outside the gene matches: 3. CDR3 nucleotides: TGTGCCATCAGTGAGGCAGGGGGTGGCAATCAGCCCCAGCATTTT. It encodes CAISEAGGGNQPQHF.

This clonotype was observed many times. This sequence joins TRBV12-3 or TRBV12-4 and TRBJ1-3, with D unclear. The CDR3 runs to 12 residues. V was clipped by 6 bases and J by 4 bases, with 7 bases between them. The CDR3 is CASSLKGNTIYF. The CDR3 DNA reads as TGTGCCAGCAGCTTGAAAGGAAACACCATATATTTT.

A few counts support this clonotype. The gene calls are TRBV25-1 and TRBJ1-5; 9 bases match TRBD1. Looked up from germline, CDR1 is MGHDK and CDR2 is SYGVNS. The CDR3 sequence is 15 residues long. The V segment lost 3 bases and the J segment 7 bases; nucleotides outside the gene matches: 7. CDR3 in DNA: TGTGCCAGCAGTGAGACCGGGACAGGGACACAGCCCCAGCATTTT. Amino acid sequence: CASSETGTGTQPQHF.

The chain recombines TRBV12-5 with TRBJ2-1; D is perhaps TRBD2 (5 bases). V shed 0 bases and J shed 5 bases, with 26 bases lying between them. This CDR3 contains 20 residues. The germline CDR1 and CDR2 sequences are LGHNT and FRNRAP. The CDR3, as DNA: TGTGCTAGTGGTTTGGTGCCACTTCCCACAGCTCGAGCGGAACACAATGAGCAGTTCTTC. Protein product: CASGLVPLPTARAEHNEQFF.

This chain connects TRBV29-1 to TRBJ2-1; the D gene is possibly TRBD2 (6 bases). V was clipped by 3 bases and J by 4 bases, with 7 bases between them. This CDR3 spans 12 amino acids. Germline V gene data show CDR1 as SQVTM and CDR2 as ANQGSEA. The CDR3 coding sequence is TGCAGCGTTGACGGGAGTTACAATGAGCAGTTCTTC. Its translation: CSVDGSYNEQFF.

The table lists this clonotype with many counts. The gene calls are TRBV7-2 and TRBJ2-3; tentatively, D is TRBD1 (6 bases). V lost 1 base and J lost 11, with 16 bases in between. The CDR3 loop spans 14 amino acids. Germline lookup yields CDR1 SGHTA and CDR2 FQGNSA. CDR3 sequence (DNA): TGTGCCAGCAGCTTAGGGAACGTACAGGGCGGGCAGTATTTT. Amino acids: CASSLGNVQGGQYF.

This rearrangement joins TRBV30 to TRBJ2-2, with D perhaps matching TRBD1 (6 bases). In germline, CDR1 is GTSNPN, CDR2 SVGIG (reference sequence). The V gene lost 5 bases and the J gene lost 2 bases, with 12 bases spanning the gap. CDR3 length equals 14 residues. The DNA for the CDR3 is TGTGCCTGGTCGGGACACCTCAACACCGGGGAGCTGTTTTTT. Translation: CAWSGHLNTGELFF.

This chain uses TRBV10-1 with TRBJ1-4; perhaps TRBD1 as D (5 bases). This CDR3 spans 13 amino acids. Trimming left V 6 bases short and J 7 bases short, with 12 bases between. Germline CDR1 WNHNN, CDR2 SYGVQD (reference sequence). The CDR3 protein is CASSRDLGEKLFF. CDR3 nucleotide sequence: TGCGCCAGCAGCCGGGACCTTGGTGAAAAACTGTTTTTT.

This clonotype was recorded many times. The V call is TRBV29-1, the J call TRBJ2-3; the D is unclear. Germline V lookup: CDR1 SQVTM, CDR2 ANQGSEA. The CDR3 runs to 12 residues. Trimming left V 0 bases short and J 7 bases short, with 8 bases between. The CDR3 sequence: CSVEESANTQYF. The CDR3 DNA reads TGCAGCGTTGAAGAGTCGGCCAATACGCAGTATTTT.

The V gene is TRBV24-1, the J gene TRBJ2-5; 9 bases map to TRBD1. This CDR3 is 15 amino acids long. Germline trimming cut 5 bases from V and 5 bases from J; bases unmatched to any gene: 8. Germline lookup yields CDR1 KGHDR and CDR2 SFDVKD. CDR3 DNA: TGTGCCACCAGTGGGGGACAGGGAGGCGGGGAGACCCAGTACTTC. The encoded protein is CATSGGQGGGETQYF.

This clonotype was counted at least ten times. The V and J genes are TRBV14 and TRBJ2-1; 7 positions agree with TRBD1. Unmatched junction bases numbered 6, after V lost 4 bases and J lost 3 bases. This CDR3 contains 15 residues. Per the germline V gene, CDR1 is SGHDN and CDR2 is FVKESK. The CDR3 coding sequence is TGTGCCAGCAGCCTAATCCGGGACAGCTACAATGAGCAGTTCTTC. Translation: CASSLIRDSYNEQFF.

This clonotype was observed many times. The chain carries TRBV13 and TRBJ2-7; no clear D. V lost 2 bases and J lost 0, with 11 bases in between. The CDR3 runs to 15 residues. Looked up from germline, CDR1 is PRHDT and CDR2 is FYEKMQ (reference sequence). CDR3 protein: CASSLKGRSSYEQYF. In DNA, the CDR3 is TGTGCCAGCAGCTTAAAGGGAAGAAGCTCCTACGAGCAGTACTTC.

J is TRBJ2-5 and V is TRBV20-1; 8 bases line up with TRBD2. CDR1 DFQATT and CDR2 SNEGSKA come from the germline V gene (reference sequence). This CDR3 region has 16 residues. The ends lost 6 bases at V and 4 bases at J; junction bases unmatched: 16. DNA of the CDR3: TGCAGTGCCTGTGGCCAGGGCCGGGGGGGCACAGAGACCCAGTACTTC. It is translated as CSACGQGRGGTETQYF.

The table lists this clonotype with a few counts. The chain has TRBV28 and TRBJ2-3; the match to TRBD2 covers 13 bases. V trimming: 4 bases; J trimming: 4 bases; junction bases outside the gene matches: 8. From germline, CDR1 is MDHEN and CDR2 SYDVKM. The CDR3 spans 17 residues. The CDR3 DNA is TGTGCCAGCAGTTCCATCAGGACTAGCGGGAGCTCAGATACGCAGTATTTT. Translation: CASSSIRTSGSSDTQYF.

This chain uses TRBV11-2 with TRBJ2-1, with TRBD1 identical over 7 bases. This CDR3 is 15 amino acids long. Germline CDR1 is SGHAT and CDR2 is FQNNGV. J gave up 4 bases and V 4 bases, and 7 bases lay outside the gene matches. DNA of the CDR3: TGTGCCAGCAGCTCGCTCCGGGACAGATACAATGAGCAGTTCTTC. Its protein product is CASSSLRDRYNEQFF.

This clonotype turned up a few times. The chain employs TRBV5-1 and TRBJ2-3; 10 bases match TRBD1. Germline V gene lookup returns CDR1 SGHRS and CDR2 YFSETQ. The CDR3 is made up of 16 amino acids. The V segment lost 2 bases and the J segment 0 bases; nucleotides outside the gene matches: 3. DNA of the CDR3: TGCGCCAGCAGCTTTGACAGGGGGCTGAGCACAGATACGCAGTATTTT. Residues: CASSFDRGLSTDTQYF.

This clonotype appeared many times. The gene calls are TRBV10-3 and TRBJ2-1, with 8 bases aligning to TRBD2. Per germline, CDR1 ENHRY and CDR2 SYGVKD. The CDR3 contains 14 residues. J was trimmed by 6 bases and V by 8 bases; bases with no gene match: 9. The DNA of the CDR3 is TGTGCCATCTCGCCGGGACTAGTCCTCAATGAGCAGTTCTTC. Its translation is CAISPGLVLNEQFF.

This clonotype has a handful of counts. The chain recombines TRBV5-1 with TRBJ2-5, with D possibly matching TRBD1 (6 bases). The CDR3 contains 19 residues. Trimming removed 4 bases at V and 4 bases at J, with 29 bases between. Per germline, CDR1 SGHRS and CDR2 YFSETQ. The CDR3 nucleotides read TGCGCCAGCAGCAGTCCACCAGCCGGGACATATCCATCGGGAGAGACCCAGTACTTC. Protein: CASSSPPAGTYPSGETQYF.

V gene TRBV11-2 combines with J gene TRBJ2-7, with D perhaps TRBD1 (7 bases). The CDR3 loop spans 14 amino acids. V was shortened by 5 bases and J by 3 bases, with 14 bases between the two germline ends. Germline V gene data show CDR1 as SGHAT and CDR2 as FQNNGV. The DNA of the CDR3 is TGTGCCAGCAGCGCGTCAGGGGGGAACTACGAGCAGTACTTC. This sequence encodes CASSASGGNYEQYF. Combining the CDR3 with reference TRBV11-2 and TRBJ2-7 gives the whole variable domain EAGVAQSPRYKIIEKRQSVAFWCNPISGHATLYWYQQILGQGPKLLIQFQNNGVVDDSQLPKDRFSAERLKGVDSTLKIQPAKLEDSAVYLCASSASGGNYEQYFGPGTRLTVT.

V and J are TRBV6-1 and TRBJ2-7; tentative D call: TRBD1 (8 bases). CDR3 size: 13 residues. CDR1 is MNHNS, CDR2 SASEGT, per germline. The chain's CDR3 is CATGGGNTYEQYF. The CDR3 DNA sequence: TGTGCTACAGGGGGGGGAAATACCTACGAGCAGTACTTC.

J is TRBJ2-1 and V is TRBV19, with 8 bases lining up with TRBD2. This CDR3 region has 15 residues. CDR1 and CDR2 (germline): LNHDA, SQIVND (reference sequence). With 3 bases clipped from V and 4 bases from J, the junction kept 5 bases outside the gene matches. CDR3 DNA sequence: TGTGCCAGTAGTATGGTGGCTAGCGGGTACAATGAGCAGTTCTTC. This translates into CASSMVASGYNEQFF.

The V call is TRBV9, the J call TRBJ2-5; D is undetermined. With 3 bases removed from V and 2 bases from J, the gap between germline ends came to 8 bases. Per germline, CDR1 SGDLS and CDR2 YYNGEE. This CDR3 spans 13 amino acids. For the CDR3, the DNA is TGTGCCAGCAGCGGGACCCGACAAGAGACCCAGTACTTC. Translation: CASSGTRQETQYF. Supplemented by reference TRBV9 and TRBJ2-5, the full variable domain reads DSGVTQTPKHLITATGQRVTLRCSPRSGDLSVYWYQQSLDQGLQFLIQYYNGEERAKGNILERFSAQQFPDLHSELNLSSLELGDSALYFCASSGTRQETQYFGPGTRLLVL.

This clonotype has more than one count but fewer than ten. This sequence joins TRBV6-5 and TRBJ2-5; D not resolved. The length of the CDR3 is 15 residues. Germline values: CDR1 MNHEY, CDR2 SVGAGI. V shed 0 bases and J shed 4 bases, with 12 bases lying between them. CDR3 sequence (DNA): TGTGCCAGCAGTTACTCATCCCCGTTGGGAGAGACCCAGTACTTC. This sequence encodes CASSYSSPLGETQYF.

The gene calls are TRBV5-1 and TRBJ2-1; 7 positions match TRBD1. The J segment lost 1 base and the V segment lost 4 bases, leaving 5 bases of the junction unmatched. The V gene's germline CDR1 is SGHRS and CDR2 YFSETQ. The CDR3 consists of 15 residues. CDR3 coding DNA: TGCGCCAGCAGCATCGGACAGGTATCCTACAATGAGCAGTTCTTC. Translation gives CASSIGQVSYNEQFF.

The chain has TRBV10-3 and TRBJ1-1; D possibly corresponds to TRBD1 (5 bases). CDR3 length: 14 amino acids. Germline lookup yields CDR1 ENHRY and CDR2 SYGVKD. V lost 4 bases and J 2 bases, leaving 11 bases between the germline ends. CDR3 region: CAISGGGTNTEAFF. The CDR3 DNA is TGTGCCATCAGTGGTGGGGGGACTAACACTGAAGCTTTCTTT.

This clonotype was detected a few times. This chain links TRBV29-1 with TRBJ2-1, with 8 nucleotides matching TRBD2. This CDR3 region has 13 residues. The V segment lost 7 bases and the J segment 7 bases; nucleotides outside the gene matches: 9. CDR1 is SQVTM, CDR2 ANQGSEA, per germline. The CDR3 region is CSGVSGMGNEQFF. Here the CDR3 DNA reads TGCAGCGGGGTTAGCGGGATGGGGAATGAGCAGTTCTTC.

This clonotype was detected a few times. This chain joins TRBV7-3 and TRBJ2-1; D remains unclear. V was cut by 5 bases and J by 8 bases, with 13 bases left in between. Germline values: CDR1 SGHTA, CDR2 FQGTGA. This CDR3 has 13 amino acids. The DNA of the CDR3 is TGTGCCAGCAGCCCCTTTAGCCTCGATGAGCAGTTCTTC. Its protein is CASSPFSLDEQFF.

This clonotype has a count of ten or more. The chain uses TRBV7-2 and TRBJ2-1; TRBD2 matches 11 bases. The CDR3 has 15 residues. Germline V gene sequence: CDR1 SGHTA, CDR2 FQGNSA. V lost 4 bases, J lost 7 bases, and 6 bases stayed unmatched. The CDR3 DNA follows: TGTGCCAGCAGCTCCTTAGCGGGAGGGTCAAATGAGCAGTTCTTC. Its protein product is CASSSLAGGSNEQFF.